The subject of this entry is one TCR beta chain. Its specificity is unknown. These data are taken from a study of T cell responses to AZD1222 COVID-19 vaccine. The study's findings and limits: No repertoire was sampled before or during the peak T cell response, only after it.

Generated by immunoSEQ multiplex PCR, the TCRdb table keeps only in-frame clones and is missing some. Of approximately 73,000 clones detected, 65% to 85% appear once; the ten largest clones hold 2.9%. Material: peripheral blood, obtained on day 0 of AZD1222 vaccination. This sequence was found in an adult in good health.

The CDR3 sequence is CASSLRWALAGYNEQFF. The CDR3 coding sequence is TGTGCCAGCAGCTTACGATGGGCGCTAGCGGGGTATAATGAGCAGTTCTTC. V is TRBV7-2 and J is TRBJ2-1; 9 nucleotides align to TRBD2. Germline lookup yields CDR1 SGHTA and CDR2 FQGNSA. Trimming removed 2 bases from V and 7 bases from J; junction bases left unmatched: 12. The CDR3 is 17 amino acids.